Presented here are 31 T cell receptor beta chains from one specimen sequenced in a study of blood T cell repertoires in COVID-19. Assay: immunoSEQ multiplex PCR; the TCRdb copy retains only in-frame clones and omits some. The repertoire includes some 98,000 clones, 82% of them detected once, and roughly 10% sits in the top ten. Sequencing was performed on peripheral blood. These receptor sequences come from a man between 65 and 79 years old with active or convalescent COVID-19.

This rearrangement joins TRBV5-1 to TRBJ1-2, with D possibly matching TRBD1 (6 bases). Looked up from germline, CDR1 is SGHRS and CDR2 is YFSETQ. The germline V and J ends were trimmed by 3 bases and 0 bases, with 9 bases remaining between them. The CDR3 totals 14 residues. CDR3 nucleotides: TGCGCCAGCAGCTCCGGACAGACTAACTATGGCTACACCTTC. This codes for CASSSGQTNYGYTF.

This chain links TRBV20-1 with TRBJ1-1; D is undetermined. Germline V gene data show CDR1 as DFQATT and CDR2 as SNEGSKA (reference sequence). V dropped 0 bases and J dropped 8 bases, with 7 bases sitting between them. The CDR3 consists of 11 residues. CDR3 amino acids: CSARERKEAFF. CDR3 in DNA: TGCAGTGCTAGAGAGAGGAAGGAAGCTTTCTTT.

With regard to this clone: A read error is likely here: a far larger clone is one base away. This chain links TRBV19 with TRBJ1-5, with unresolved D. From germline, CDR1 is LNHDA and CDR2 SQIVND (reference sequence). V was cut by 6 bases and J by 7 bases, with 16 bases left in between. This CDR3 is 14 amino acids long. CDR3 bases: TGTGCCAGTAGGACCCTGGGTGATAGCCAGCCCCAGCATTTT. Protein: CASRTLGDSQPQHF. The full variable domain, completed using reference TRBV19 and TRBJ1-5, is DGGITQSPKYLFRKEGQNVTLSCEQNLNHDAMYWYRQDPGQGLRLIYYSQIVNDFQKGDIAEGYSVSREKKESFPLTVTSAQKNPTAFYLCASRTLGDSQPQHFGDGTRLSIL.

The DNA for the CDR3 is TGTGCCAGCAGCCAAGATGGACTAGAGACCCAGTACTTC. Amino acid sequence: CASSQDGLETQYF. V usage is TRBV3-1 (or the pseudogene TRBV3-2) and J usage is TRBJ2-5; TRBD2 might be the D (5 bases). Trimming removed 0 bases from V and 4 bases from J, with 6 bases in between. Germline assignment: CDR1 LGHDT and CDR2 YNNKEL (reference sequence). This CDR3 contains 13 residues.

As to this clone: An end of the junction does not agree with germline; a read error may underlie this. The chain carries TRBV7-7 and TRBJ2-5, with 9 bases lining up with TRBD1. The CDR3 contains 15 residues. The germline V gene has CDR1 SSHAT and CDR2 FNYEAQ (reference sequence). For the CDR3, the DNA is TGTGCTAGCAGCTACGGGACAGGGAGGGAAGAGACCCAGTACTTC. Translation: CASSYGTGREETQYF.

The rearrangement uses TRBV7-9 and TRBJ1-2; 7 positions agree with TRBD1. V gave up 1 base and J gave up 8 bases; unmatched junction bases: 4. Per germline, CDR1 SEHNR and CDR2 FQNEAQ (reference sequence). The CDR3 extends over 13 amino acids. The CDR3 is CASSLEQGVGYTF. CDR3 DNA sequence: TGTGCCAGCAGCTTAGAGCAGGGGGTCGGCTACACCTTC.

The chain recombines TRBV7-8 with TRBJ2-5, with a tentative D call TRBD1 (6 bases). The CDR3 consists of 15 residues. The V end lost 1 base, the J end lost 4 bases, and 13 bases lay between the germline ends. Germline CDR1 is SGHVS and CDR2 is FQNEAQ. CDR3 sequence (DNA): TGTGCCAGCAGCTTAGGGAGGACAGCTCTAGAGACCCAGTACTTC. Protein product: CASSLGRTALETQYF.

CDR3 DNA sequence: TGTGCCAGCAGCACCAAGGACAGGGCCGACGAGCAGTACTTC. It codes for CASSTKDRADEQYF. The V call is TRBV5-4, the J call TRBJ2-7, with 8 bases identical to TRBD1. The CDR3 extends over 14 amino acids. CDR1 and CDR2 from the germline V gene are SGHNT and YYREEE (reference sequence). V lost 4 bases and J lost 5; bases outside the gene matches: 8. The entire variable domain, with the rest obtained from reference TRBV5-4 and TRBJ2-7, is as follows: ETGVTQSPTHLIKTRGQQVTLRCSSQSGHNTVSWYQQALGQGPQFIFQYYREEENGRGNFPPRFSGLQFPNYSSELNVNALELDDSALYLCASSTKDRADEQYFGPGTRLTVT.

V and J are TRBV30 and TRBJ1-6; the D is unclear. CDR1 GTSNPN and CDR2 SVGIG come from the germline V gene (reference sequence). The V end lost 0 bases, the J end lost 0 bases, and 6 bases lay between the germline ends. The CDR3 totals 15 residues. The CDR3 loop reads CAWSVGSSYNSPLHF. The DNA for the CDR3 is TGTGCCTGGAGTGTAGGGAGCTCCTATAATTCACCCCTCCACTTT.

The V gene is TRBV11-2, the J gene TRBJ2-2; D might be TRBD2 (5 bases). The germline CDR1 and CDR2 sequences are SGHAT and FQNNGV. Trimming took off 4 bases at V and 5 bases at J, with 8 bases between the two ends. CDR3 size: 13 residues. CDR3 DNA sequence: TGTGCCAGCAGCTCGTGGACTACCGGGGAGCTGTTTTTT. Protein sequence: CASSSWTTGELFF.

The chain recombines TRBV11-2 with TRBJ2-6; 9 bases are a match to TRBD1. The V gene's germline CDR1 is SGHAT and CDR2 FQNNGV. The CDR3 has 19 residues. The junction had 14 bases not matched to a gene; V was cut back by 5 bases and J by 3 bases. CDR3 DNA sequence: TGTGCCAGCAGCCGCCGATGGGACAGGGTCCCAGGTGGGGCCAACGTCCTGACTTTC. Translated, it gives CASSRRWDRVPGGANVLTF.

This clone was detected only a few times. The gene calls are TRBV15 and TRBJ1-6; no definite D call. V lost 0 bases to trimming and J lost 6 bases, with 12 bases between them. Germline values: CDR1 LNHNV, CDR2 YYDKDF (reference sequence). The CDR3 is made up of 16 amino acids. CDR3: CATSRDWEGANSPLHF. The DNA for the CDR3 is TGTGCCACCAGCAGAGATTGGGAGGGAGCTAATTCACCCCTCCACTTT.

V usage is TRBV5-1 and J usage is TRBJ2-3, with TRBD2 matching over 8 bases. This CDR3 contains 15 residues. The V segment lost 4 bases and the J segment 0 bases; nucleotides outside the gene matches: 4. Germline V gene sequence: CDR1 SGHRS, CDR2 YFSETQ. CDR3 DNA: TGCGCCAGCAGCCCTAGCGGGCCTAGCACAGATACGCAGTATTTT. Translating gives CASSPSGPSTDTQYF.

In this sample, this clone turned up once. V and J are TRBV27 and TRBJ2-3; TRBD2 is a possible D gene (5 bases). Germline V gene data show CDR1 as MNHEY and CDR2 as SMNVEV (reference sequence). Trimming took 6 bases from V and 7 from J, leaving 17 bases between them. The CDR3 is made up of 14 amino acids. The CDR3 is CASSPRARGYTQYF. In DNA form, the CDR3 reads TGTGCCAGCAGCCCCCGGGCCCGAGGGTATACGCAGTATTTT.

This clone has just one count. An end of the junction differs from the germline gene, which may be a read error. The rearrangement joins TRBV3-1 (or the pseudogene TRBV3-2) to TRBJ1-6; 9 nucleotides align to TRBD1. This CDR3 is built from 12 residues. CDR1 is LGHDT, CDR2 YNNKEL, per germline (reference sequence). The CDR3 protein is CASSQGQGETNF. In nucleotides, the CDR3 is TGTGCCAGCAGCCAAGGACAGGGGGAGACAAACTTT.

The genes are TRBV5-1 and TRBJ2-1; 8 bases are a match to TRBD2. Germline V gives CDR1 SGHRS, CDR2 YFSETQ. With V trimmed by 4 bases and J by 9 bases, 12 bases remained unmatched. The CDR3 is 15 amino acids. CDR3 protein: CASSQRGTSISEQFF. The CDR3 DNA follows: TGCGCCAGCAGCCAAAGGGGGACTAGTATTTCTGAGCAGTTCTTC.

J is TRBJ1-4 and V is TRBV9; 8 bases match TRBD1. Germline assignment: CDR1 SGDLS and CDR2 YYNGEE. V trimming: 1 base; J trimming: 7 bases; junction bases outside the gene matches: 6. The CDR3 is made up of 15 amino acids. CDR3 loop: CASSVTGTGGEKLFF. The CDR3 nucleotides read TGTGCCAGCAGCGTAACCGGGACAGGAGGTGAAAAACTGTTTTTT.

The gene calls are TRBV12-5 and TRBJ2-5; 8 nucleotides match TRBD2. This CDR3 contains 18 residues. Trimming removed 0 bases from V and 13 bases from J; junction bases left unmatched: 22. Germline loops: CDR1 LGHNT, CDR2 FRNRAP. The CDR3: CASGLVSGRGGQISPPYF. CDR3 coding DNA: TGTGCTAGTGGTTTGGTATCGGGCCGGGGGGGCCAGATATCACCGCCGTACTTC.

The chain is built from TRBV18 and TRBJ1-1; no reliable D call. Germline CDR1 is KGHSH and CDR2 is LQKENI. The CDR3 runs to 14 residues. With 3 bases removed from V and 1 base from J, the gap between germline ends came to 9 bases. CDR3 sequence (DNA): TGTGCCAGCTCACCGAGGAGGGCGAACACTGAAGCTTTCTTT. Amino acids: CASSPRRANTEAFF.

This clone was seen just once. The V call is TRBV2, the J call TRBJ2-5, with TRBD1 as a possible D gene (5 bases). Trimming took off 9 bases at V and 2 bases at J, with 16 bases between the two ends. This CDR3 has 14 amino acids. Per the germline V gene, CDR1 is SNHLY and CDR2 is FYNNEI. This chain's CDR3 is CASRMTEHQETQYF. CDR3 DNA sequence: TGTGCCAGTAGGATGACAGAGCATCAAGAGACCCAGTACTTC. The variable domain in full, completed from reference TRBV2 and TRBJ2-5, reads EPEVTQTPSHQVTQMGQEVILRCVPISNHLYFYWYRQILGQKVEFLVSFYNNEISEKSEIFDDQFSVERPDGSNFTLKIRSTKLEDSAMYFCASRMTEHQETQYFGPGTRLLVL.

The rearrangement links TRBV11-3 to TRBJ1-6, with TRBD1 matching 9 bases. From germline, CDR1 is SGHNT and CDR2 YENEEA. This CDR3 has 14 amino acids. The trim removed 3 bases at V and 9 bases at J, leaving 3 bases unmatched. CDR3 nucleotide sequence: TGTGCCAGCAGCTTCGGACAGGGGAGTTCACCCCTCCACTTT. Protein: CASSFGQGSSPLHF.

The CDR3 DNA follows: TGCAGCGTTATAAGGGGCGGACACAATGAGCAGTTCTTC. Amino acids: CSVIRGGHNEQFF. The V and J genes are TRBV29-1 and TRBJ2-1; maybe TRBD1 (5 bases). CDR3 length equals 13 residues. V lost 5 bases and J 5 bases, leaving 13 bases between the germline ends. Germline lookup yields CDR1 SQVTM and CDR2 ANQGSEA.

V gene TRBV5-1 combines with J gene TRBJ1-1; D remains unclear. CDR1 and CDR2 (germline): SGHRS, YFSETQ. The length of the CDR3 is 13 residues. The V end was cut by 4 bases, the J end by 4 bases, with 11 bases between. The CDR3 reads CASSLGEGTEAFF. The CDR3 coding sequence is TGCGCCAGCAGCCTCGGGGAGGGCACTGAAGCTTTCTTT.

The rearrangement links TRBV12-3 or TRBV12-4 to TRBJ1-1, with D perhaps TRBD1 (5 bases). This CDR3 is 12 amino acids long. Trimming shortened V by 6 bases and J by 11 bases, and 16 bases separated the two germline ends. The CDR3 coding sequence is TGTGCCAGCAGACAAGACCCTGGGGGGGCTTTCTTT. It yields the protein CASRQDPGGAFF.

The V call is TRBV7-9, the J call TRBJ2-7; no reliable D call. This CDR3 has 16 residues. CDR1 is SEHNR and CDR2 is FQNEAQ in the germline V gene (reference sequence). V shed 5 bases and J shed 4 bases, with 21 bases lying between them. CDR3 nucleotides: TGTGCCAGCAGCACCTTGGAGAGTCGCGACCCTTACGAGCAGTACTTC. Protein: CASSTLESRDPYEQYF.

The CDR3 region is CASSYGTSSGNTIYF. The DNA of the CDR3 is TGTGCCAGCAGTTACGGGACATCCTCTGGAAACACCATATATTTT. This sequence joins TRBV6-5 and TRBJ1-3, with a tentative D call TRBD1 (6 bases). The V gene lost 2 bases and the J gene lost 0 bases, with 8 bases spanning the gap. Germline loops: CDR1 MNHEY, CDR2 SVGAGI. The CDR3 contains 15 residues.

The CDR3 reads CASSLTGFEQPQHF. In DNA, the CDR3 is TGTGCCAGCTCACTCACAGGGTTCGAGCAGCCCCAGCATTTT. The genes are TRBV18 and TRBJ1-5, with a possible D match to TRBD1 (6 bases). Germline V gene lookup returns CDR1 KGHSH and CDR2 LQKENI. Trimming stripped 4 bases from V and 7 bases from J, with 14 bases between. The CDR3 is 14 residues long.

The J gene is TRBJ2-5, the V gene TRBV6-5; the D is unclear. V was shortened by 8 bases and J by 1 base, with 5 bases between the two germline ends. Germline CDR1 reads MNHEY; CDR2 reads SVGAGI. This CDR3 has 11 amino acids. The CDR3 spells CASGLQETQYF. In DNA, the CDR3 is TGTGCCAGCGGCCTCCAAGAGACCCAGTACTTC.

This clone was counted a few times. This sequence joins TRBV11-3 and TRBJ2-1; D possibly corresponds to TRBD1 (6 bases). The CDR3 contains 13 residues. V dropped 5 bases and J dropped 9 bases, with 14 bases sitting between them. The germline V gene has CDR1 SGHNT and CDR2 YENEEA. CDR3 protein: CASSAGARFEQFF. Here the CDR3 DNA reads TGTGCCAGCAGCGCAGGGGCCCGATTTGAGCAGTTCTTC.

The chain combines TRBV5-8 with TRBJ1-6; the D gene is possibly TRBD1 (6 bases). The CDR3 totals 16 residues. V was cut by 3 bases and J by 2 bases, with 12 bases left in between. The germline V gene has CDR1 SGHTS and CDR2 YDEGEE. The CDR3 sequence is CASSSRGFAYNSPLHF. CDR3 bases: TGTGCCAGCAGCTCCAGGGGTTTCGCCTATAATTCACCCCTCCACTTT.

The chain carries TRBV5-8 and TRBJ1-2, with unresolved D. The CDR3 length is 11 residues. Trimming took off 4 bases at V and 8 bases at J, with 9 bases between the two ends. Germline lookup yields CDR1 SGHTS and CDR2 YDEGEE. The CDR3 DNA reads TGTGCCAGCAGCGACGAGGGAGGCTACACCTTC. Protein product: CASSDEGGYTF.